Only a few counts were recorded for the clone carrying this TCR beta chain. Its antigen is currently unknown. Expressed TCRB transcripts were sequenced because the isolated RNA had all been reverse transcribed beforehand. Clones were sequenced by immunoSEQ multiplex PCR, and TCRdb holds only the in-frame ones, with some missing. This table has approximately 170,000 clones, approximately 8.4% appearing once. Germline V lookup: CDR1 SGHTA, CDR2 FQGNSA. The trim removed 6 bases at V and 0 bases at J, leaving 8 bases unmatched. This CDR3 is built from 17 residues. Based on CD45RO/CCR7/CD25/CD127/CD95/CD27, CD4+ regulatory, stem cell-like memory, naive and central memory cells were sorted. The data derive from a study of beta chain features in type 1 diabetes. Study-level points and caveats: Insertions at VDJ junctions were less frequent in type 1 diabetes patients. These patients also deleted more nucleotides at the same junctions. Relative to healthy donors, patients appeared to have naive, central memory and Treg TCRB repertoires that were more similar. Shorter TCRB CDR3s, moderately but significantly so, marked every one of the four CD4+ subsets in Type 1 diabetes patients.

The TCR sequence derives from a young woman in good health. Sequences were obtained from central memory CD4+ T cells from blood. The chain recombines TRBV7-2 with TRBJ2-6; 7 nucleotides align to TRBD1. The CDR3 DNA reads TGTGCCAGCAGGGGGGACAGAACGAGCTCTGGGGCCAACGTCCTGACTTTC. Its protein is CASRGDRTSSGANVLTF.